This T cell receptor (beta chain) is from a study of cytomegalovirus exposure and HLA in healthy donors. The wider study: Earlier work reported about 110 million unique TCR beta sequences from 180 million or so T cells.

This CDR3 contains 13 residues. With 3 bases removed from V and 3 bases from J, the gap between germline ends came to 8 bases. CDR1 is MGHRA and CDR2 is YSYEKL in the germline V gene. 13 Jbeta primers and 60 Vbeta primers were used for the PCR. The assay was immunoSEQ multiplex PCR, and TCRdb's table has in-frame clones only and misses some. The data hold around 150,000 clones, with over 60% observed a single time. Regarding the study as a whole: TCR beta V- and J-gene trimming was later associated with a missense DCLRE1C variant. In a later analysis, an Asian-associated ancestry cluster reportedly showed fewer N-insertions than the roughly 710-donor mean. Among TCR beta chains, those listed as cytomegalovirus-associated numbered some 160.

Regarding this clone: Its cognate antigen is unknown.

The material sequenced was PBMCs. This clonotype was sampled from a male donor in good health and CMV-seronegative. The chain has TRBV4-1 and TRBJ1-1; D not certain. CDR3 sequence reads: CASSQGMDTEAFF. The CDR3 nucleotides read TGCGCCAGCAGCCAGGGCATGGACACTGAAGCTTTCTTT.